This entry lists 5 T cell receptor beta chains sequenced from one sample in a study of cytomegalovirus exposure and HLA in healthy donors. Vbeta (60) and Jbeta (13) primers were used in the PCR. TCRdb's table, derived via immunoSEQ multiplex PCR, lists solely in-frame clones and lacks some. The profile shows under 200,000 clones, about 70% of them singletons. Sequenced: PBMCs. Source of these receptors: a woman between 25 and 40 years old in good health and CMV-seronegative.

The CDR3 nucleotides read TGTGCCAGCTCACCAACGCGGGGGACTAATGAAAAACTGTTTTTT. It translates to CASSPTRGTNEKLFF. The chain joins TRBV18 to TRBJ1-4, with a tentative D call TRBD1 (5 bases). Between the trimmed V and J ends, which lost 2 bases and 2 bases, there was a span of 9 bases. The CDR3 extends over 15 amino acids. CDR1 is KGHSH and CDR2 is LQKENI in the germline V gene.

The chain uses TRBV7-2 and TRBJ2-3; 8 bases fit TRBD2. The V gene's germline CDR1 is SGHTA and CDR2 FQGNSA. Unmatched junction bases numbered 11, after V lost 3 bases and J lost 3 bases. The CDR3 is 17 residues long. CDR3 sequence: CASSFLRFGGGTDTQYF. The CDR3 DNA sequence: TGTGCCAGCAGCTTTTTGCGATTCGGCGGGGGGACAGATACGCAGTATTTT. Supplemented by reference TRBV7-2 and TRBJ2-3, the full variable domain reads GAGVSQSPSNKVTEKGKDVELRCDPISGHTALYWYRQSLGQGLEFLIYFQGNSAPDKSGLPSDRFSAERTGGSVSTLTIQRTQQEDSAVYLCASSFLRFGGGTDTQYFGPGTRLTVL.

The gene calls are TRBV2 and TRBJ1-1; 9 bases are shared with TRBD1. The CDR3 runs 15 residues. Germline CDR1 and CDR2: SNHLY and FYNNEI. Trimming removed 7 bases from V and 0 bases from J; junction bases left unmatched: 6. The CDR3 DNA is TGTGCCAGCAAGGCACAGGGGGCAGTGAACACTGAAGCTTTCTTT. It yields the protein CASKAQGAVNTEAFF.

V and J are TRBV27 and TRBJ2-2; 10 bases map to TRBD2. Trimming at V came to 0 bases and at J to 2 bases, leaving 9 bases not matched to a gene. The V gene's germline CDR1 is MNHEY and CDR2 SMNVEV (reference sequence). The CDR3 consists of 19 residues. CDR3 residues: CASSLSPGTSAVNTGELFF. The CDR3 DNA reads TGTGCCAGCAGTTTATCCCCCGGGACTAGCGCAGTTAACACCGGGGAGCTGTTTTTT.

The chain combines TRBV6-5 with TRBJ2-1, with a weak D call TRBD1 (5 bases). The V and J ends lost 5 bases and 7 bases respectively, with 6 bases between them. CDR3 length: 11 amino acids. Looked up from germline, CDR1 is MNHEY and CDR2 is SVGAGI. The chain's CDR3 is CASSRQNEQFF. For the CDR3, the DNA is TGTGCCAGCAGTCGACAGAATGAGCAGTTCTTC.